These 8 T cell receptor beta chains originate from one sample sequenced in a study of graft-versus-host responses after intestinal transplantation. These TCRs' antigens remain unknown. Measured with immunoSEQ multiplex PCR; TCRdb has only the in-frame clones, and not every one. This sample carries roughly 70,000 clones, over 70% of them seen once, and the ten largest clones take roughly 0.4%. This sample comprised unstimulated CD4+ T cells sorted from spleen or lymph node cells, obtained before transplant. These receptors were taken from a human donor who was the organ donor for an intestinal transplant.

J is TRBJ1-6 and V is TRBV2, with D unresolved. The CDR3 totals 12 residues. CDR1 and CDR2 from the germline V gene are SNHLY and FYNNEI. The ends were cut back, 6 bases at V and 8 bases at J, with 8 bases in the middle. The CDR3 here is CASRRTDSPLHF. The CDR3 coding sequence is TGTGCCAGCAGGCGAACTGATTCACCCCTCCACTTT.

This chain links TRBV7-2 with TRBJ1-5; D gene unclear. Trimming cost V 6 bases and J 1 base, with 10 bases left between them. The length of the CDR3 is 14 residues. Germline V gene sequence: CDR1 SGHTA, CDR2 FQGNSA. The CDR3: CASRTAGSNQPQHF. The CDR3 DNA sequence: TGTGCCAGCAGGACTGCGGGCAGCAATCAGCCCCAGCATTTT.

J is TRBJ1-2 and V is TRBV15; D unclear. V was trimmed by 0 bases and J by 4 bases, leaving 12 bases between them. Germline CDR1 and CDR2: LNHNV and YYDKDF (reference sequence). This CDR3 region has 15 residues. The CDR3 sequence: CATSRDRERGYGYTF. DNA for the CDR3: TGTGCCACCAGCAGAGATAGGGAACGGGGCTATGGCTACACCTTC.

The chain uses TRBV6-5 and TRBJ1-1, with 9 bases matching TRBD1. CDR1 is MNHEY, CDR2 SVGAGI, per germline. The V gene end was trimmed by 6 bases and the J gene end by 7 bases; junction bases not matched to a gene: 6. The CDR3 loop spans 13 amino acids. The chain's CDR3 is CASRDRGVGEAFF. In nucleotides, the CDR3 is TGTGCCAGCAGGGACAGGGGAGTCGGTGAAGCTTTCTTT.

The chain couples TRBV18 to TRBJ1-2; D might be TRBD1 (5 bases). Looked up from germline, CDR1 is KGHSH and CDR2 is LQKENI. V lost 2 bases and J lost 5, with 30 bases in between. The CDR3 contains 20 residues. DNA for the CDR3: TGTGCCAGCTCACCAAGTTTTTGGACCGGGACTACTGAGGGCCCTTATGGCTACACCTTC. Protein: CASSPSFWTGTTEGPYGYTF.

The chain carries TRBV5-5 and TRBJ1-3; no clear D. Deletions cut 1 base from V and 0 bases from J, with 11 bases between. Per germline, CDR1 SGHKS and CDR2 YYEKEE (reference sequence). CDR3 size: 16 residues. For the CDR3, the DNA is TGTGCCAGCAGCTTGTTGGGCAGCAACTCTGGAAACACCATATATTTT. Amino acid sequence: CASSLLGSNSGNTIYF.

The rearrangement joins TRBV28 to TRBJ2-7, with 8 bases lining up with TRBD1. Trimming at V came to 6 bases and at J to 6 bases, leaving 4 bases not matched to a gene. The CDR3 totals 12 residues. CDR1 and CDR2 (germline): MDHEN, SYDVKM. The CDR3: CASSLTGVEQYV. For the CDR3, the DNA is TGTGCCAGCAGCCTGACAGGGGTCGAGCAGTACGTC.

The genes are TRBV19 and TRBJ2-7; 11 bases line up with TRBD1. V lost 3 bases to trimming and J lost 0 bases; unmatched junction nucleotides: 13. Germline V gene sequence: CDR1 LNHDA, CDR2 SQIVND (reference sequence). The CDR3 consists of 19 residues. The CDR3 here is CASSIVGQGALHSSYEQYV. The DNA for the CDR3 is TGTGCCAGTAGTATCGTAGGACAGGGGGCCCTACACAGCTCCTACGAGCAGTACGTC.